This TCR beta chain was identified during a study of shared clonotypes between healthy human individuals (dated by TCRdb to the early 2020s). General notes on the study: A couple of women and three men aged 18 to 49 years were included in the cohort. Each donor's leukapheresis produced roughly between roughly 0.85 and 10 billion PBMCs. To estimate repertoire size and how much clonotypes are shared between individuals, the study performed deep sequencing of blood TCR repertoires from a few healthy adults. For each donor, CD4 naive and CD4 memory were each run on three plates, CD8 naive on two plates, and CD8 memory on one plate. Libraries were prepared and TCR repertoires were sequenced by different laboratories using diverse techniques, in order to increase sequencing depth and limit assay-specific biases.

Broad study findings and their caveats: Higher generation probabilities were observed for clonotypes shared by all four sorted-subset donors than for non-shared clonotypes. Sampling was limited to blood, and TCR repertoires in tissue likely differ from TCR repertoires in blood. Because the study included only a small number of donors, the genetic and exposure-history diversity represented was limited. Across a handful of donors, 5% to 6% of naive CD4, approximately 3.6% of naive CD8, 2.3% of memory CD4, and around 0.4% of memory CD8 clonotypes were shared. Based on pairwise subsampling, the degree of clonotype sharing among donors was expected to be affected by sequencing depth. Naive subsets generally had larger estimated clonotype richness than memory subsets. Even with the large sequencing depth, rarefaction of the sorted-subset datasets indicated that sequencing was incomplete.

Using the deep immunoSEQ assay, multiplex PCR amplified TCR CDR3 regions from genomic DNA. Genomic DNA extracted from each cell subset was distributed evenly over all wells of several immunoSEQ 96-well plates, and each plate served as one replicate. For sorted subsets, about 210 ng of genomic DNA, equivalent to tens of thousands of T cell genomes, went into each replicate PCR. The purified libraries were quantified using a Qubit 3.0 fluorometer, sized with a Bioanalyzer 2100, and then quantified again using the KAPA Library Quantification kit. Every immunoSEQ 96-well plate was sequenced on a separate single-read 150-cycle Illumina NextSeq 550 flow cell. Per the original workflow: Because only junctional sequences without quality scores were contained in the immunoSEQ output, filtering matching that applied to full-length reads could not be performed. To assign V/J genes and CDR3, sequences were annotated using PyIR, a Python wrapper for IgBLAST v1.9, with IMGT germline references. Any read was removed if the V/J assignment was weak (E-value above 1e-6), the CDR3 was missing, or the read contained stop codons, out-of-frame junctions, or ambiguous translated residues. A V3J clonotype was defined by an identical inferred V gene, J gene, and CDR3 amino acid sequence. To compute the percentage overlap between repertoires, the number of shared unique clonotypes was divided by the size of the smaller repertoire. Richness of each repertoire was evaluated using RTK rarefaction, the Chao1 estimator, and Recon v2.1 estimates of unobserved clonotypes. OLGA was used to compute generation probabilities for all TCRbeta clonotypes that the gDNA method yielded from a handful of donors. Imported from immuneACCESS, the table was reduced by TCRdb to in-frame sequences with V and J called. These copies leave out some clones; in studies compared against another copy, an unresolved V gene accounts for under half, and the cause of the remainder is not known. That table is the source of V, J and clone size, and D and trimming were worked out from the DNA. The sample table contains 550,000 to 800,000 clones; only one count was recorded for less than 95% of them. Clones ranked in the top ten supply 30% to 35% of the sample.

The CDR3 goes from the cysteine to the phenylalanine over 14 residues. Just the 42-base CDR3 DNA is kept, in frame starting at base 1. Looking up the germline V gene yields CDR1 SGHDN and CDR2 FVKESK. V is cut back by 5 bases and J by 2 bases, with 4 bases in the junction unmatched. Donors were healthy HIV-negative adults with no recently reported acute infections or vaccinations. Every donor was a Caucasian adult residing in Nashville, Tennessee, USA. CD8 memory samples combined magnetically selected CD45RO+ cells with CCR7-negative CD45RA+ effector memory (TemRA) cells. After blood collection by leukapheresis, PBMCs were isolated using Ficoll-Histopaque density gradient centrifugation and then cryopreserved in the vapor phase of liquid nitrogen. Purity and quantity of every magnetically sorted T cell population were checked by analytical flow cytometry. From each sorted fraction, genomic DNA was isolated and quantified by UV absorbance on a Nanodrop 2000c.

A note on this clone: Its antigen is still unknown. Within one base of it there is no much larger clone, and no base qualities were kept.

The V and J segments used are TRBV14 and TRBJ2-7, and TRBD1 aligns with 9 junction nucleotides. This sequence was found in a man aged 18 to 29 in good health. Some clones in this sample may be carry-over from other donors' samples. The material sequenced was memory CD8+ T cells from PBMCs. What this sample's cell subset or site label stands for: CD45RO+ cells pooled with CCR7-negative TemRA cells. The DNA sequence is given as TGTGCCAGCAGCTATGGGACAGGGACCTACGAGCAGTACTTC. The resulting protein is CASSYGTGTYEQYF.